The 20 T cell receptor beta chains below all came from one sample that was sequenced in a study of blood T cell repertoires in COVID-19. Measured with immunoSEQ multiplex PCR; TCRdb has only the in-frame clones, and not every one. The repertoire holds approximately 350,000 clones, with around 87% as singletons. The sample consisted of peripheral blood. The receptor set was obtained from a woman between 45 and 60 years old with COVID-19, enrolled during active disease.

DNA of the CDR3: TGCGCCAGCAGCTTCCTGGACGGGGGTCCGGGGGAGCAGTACTTC. It codes for CASSFLDGGPGEQYF. V usage is TRBV5-1 and J usage is TRBJ2-7; a possible D gene is TRBD2 (6 bases). Trimming took 2 bases from V and 7 from J, leaving 19 bases between them. CDR1 is SGHRS, CDR2 YFSETQ, per germline. The CDR3 is 15 amino acids.

V usage is TRBV4-2 and J usage is TRBJ1-1, with 9 bases lining up with TRBD1. Germline-derived CDR1 and CDR2 are LGHNA and YNFKEQ. This CDR3 comprises 18 residues. J was trimmed by 1 base and V by 4 bases; bases with no gene match: 13. This chain's CDR3 is CASSPSWSQGAPNTEAFF. CDR3 coding DNA: TGTGCCAGCAGCCCATCGTGGTCACAGGGGGCACCGAACACTGAAGCTTTCTTT.

J is TRBJ2-5 and V is TRBV11-2, with 8 nucleotides matching TRBD1. CDR3 length equals 15 residues. The junction had 2 bases not matched to a gene; V was cut back by 1 base and J by 1 base. Germline V gene sequence: CDR1 SGHAT, CDR2 FQNNGV. CDR3 loop: CASSLVGTGQETQYF. CDR3 sequence (DNA): TGTGCCAGCAGCTTAGTGGGGACAGGCCAAGAGACCCAGTACTTC.

The rearrangement uses TRBV24-1 and TRBJ2-5; 12 positions agree with TRBD2. Trimming cost V 1 base and J 4 bases; bases outside gene matches: 0. The CDR3 is made up of 15 amino acids. CDR1 is KGHDR, CDR2 SFDVKD, per germline. This CDR3 reads CATSDLLAGGETQYF. Written as DNA, the CDR3 is TGTGCCACCAGTGATTTACTAGCGGGAGGAGAGACCCAGTACTTC.

This chain's CDR3 is CASTAGLAGAWDEQYF. CDR3 bases: TGTGCCAGCACCGCCGGACTAGCGGGAGCCTGGGACGAGCAGTACTTC. J is TRBJ2-7 and V is TRBV2; 13 bases line up with TRBD2. Germline V gene sequence: CDR1 SNHLY, CDR2 FYNNEI. The J segment lost 5 bases and the V segment lost 7 bases, leaving 11 bases of the junction unmatched. The CDR3 is made up of 16 amino acids.

The genes are TRBV5-1 and TRBJ2-7; tentative D call: TRBD1 (6 bases). Trimming shortened V by 3 bases and J by 3 bases, and 22 bases separated the two germline ends. The CDR3 totals 17 residues. Germline V gene sequence: CDR1 SGHRS, CDR2 YFSETQ. The CDR3 spells CASSSKVQGWTNYEQYF. DNA of the CDR3: TGCGCCAGCAGCTCAAAGGTACAGGGCTGGACCAACTACGAGCAGTACTTC.

The chain is built from TRBV3-1 (or the pseudogene TRBV3-2) and TRBJ2-2, with 10 bases fitting TRBD1. The length of the CDR3 is 17 residues. Germline CDR1 LGHDT, CDR2 YNNKEL (reference sequence). V lost 4 bases, J lost 5 bases, and 10 bases stayed unmatched. In DNA form, the CDR3 reads TGTGCCAGCAGCCCCAGAACTCCGGGACAGGGGACCGGGGAGCTGTTTTTT. This encodes CASSPRTPGQGTGELFF.

V is TRBV5-5 and J is TRBJ2-7; 12 bases agree with TRBD1. From germline, CDR1 is SGHKS and CDR2 YYEKEE (reference sequence). CDR3 length: 16 amino acids. Losses at the gene ends were 3 bases for V and 6 bases for J; bases not matched to a gene: 10. CDR3 sequence: CASSYLPGQGAIEQYF. The CDR3 bases are TGTGCCAGCAGCTATTTACCGGGACAGGGGGCTATCGAGCAGTACTTC.

The CDR3 protein is CASSIRDSNTGELFF. The CDR3 bases are TGTGCCAGCAGCATCCGGGACTCCAACACCGGGGAGCTGTTTTTT. This chain connects TRBV7-8 to TRBJ2-2; tentatively, D is TRBD2 (6 bases). CDR3 length: 15 amino acids. Trimming took 5 bases from V and 2 from J, leaving 12 bases between them. Germline CDR1 reads SGHVS; CDR2 reads FQNEAQ.

This chain links TRBV10-3 with TRBJ2-7; 10 bases agree with TRBD1. CDR1 is ENHRY, CDR2 SYGVKD, per germline. V trimming: 7 bases; J trimming: 2 bases; junction bases outside the gene matches: 2. This CDR3 contains 13 residues. The CDR3 protein is CAITGQGTYEQYF. The CDR3 nucleotides read TGTGCCATCACGGGACAGGGGACCTACGAGCAGTACTTC.

The rearrangement uses TRBV5-6 and TRBJ1-4, with 7 positions matching TRBD1. CDR1 is SGHDT and CDR2 is YYEEEE in the germline V gene. Unmatched junction bases numbered 3, after V lost 6 bases and J lost 7 bases. The CDR3 totals 12 residues. CDR3 loop: CASNDRVEKLFF. CDR3 DNA sequence: TGTGCCAGCAACGACAGGGTTGAAAAACTGTTTTTT.

The CDR3 bases are TGTGCCAGCAGCCGAGGACAGGGCGGCGGCTACACCTTC. Protein product: CASSRGQGGGYTF. The V and J genes are TRBV7-2 and TRBJ1-2; TRBD1 matches 8 bases. The CDR3 consists of 13 residues. V shed 5 bases and J 8 bases; nucleotides not matched to a gene: 7. Germline V lookup: CDR1 SGHTA, CDR2 FQGNSA.

The rearrangement joins TRBV7-9 to TRBJ1-1; D is ambiguous. V was clipped by 5 bases and J by 2 bases, with 18 bases between them. From germline, CDR1 is SEHNR and CDR2 FQNEAQ (reference sequence). CDR3 length equals 16 residues. The CDR3 DNA reads TGTGCCAGCAGCCATGGACTCCTCCAACTCAACACTGAAGCTTTCTTT. Translating it yields CASSHGLLQLNTEAFF.

This chain links TRBV30 with TRBJ2-2; D is possibly TRBD2 (5 bases). Trimming cost V 4 bases and J 0 bases, with 12 bases left between them. CDR3 size: 15 residues. The germline V gene encodes CDR1 GTSNPN and CDR2 SVGIG (reference sequence). The CDR3 region has the DNA TGTGCCTGGAAGGCCTTGCGGGCGAACACCGGGGAGCTGTTTTTT. Residues: CAWKALRANTGELFF.

This clone was picked up one time. Other DNA variants within this sample encode the same CDR3. The V and J genes are TRBV2 and TRBJ1-3; D gene uncertain. Germline CDR1 is SNHLY and CDR2 is FYNNEI. CDR3 length equals 13 residues. The V end was cut by 7 bases, the J end by 4 bases, with 11 bases between. The CDR3 protein is CASTGLSGNTIYF. The CDR3 DNA follows: TGTGCCAGCACCGGGTTATCCGGAAACACCATATATTTT. Full variable domain (outside the CDR3, taken from reference TRBV2 and TRBJ1-3): EPEVTQTPSHQVTQMGQEVILRCVPISNHLYFYWYRQILGQKVEFLVSFYNNEISEKSEIFDDQFSVERPDGSNFTLKIRSTKLEDSAMYFCASTGLSGNTIYFGEGSWLTVV.

The chain links TRBV27 to TRBJ1-2; D is perhaps TRBD1 (5 bases). CDR3 length: 14 residues. V was pared by 6 bases and J by 2 bases, with 13 bases between. CDR1 is MNHEY, CDR2 SMNVEV, per germline (reference sequence). In nucleotides, the CDR3 is TGTGCCAGCAGGTCGCAGGGTTCCAACTATGGCTACACCTTC. Amino acid sequence: CASRSQGSNYGYTF.

The rearrangement uses TRBV10-1 and TRBJ2-7; TRBD2 might be the D (6 bases). Germline V lookup: CDR1 WNHNN, CDR2 SYGVQD (reference sequence). The CDR3 covers 12 residues. The V end was cut by 10 bases, the J end by 3 bases, with 13 bases between. The CDR3 nucleotides are TGCGCCACTAGCGCTAACAACTACGAGCAGTACTTC. This codes for CATSANNYEQYF.

The V call is TRBV5-6, the J call TRBJ2-7, with D possibly being TRBD1 (6 bases). CDR3 length: 15 amino acids. Germline V gene data show CDR1 as SGHDT and CDR2 as YYEEEE. V lost 2 bases, J lost 7 bases, and 19 bases lay in between. CDR3 bases: TGTGCCAGCAGCTTTCTGAGGGGGAACCCTCGGGAGCAGTACTTC. Protein product: CASSFLRGNPREQYF.

V and J are TRBV4-1 and TRBJ1-5; D might be TRBD1 (6 bases). Looked up from germline, CDR1 is MGHRA and CDR2 is YSYEKL. Trimming took 2 bases from V and 7 from J, leaving 6 bases between them. The CDR3 is 12 residues long. The CDR3 DNA is TGCGCCAGCAGCCAAACAGGGCAGCCCCAGCATTTT. This encodes CASSQTGQPQHF.

The chain uses TRBV30 and TRBJ1-2; TRBD1 is a possible D gene (6 bases). The germline V gene encodes CDR1 GTSNPN and CDR2 SVGIG (reference sequence). The CDR3 has 15 amino acids. The V end was cut by 2 bases, the J end by 0 bases, with 13 bases between. CDR3 bases: TGTGCCTGGAGTACCCGCCGACAGGCTAACTATGGCTACACCTTC. Protein product: CAWSTRRQANYGYTF.